This T cell receptor beta chain was captured by sequencing in a study of PD-L1 blockade in urothelial cancer. Study overall: Blood analysis took place 3 weeks (second dose) and 6 weeks after treatment start. Study-level results: Better survival was predicted when blood TCR clonality before treatment fell below the median.

Trimming left V 3 bases short and J 4 bases short, with 14 bases between. The CDR3 is 14 amino acids. Germline V CDR1 and CDR2: SGDLS, YYNGEE. Assay: immunoSEQ multiplex PCR; the TCRdb copy retains only in-frame clones and omits some. The sample records 72,000 or so clones, 88% being singletons. Comments on this clone: Its target is unknown.

Indicated time point: peripheral blood 6 weeks after treatment start. Patients' urothelial carcinoma was locally advanced or metastatic. The chain uses TRBV9 and TRBJ2-7, with a possible D match to TRBD1 (5 bases). This clonotype was sampled from a man between 60 and 70 years old with urothelial cancer. This specimen consisted of PBMCs, obtained around atezolizumab (anti-PD-L1) treatment. The CDR3 DNA is TGTGCCAGCAGCGACAGGCAAGAAGCGTACGAGCAGTACTTC. Translated: CASSDRQEAYEQYF.